This T cell receptor beta chain was captured in a study of cytomegalovirus exposure and HLA in healthy donors. Notes on the study in general: Previously analyzed data showed that most TCR beta V segments were productive at a frequency of about 90% or about 30%.

Details on this clone: Its cognate antigen is unknown.

Primers included in the PCR were 60 Vbeta and 13 Jbeta primers. Generated by immunoSEQ multiplex PCR, the TCRdb table keeps only in-frame clones and is missing some. The sample carries about 62,000 clones, 80% to 90% recorded once. V was shortened by 1 base and J by 0 bases, with 9 bases between the two germline ends. This CDR3 region has 14 residues. Germline CDR1 GTSNPN, CDR2 SVGIG (reference sequence). The sequence derives from a man younger than 35 in good health and CMV-seronegative. The rearrangement joins TRBV30 to TRBJ1-2, with D unclear. Material for sequencing was PBMCs. DNA for the CDR3: TGTGCCTGGAGTGGGTGGGAGCCTAACTATGGCTACACCTTC. This codes for CAWSGWEPNYGYTF. Looking up the rest from reference TRBV30 and TRBJ1-2 gives the full variable domain: SQTIHQWPATLVQPVGSPLSLECTVEGTSNPNLYWYRQAAGRGLQLLFYSVGIGQISSEVPQNLSASRPQDRQFILSSKKLLLSDSGFYLCAWSGWEPNYGYTFGSGTRLTVV.